This T cell receptor (beta chain) derives from a study of cytomegalovirus exposure and HLA in healthy donors. Study-level points and caveats: Being productive about 87% or about 30% of the time was typical of most TCR beta V segments in an earlier analysis. V- and J-gene trimming in TCR beta was tied to a missense DCLRE1C variant by an analysis performed later.

Trimming shortened V by 1 base and J by 2 bases, and 17 bases separated the two germline ends. This CDR3 contains 17 residues. Germline V gene lookup returns CDR1 SGDLS and CDR2 YYNGEE. The study ran its PCR with 60 Vbeta and 13 Jbeta primers. Using immunoSEQ multiplex PCR, the repertoire was profiled, and TCRdb retains in-frame clones only, with some absent. Of some 180,000 clones in the sample, around three quarters were seen once. Comment on this clone: The antigen is undetermined.

This TCR was sampled from a woman in her 30s in good health and CMV-seropositive. Specimen: PBMCs. The chain recombines TRBV9 with TRBJ2-3; D perhaps matches TRBD2 (7 bases). CDR3 nucleotide sequence: TGTGCCAGCAGCGTAAGCAACGGGGGGCGGGACACAGATACGCAGTATTTT. Translated: CASSVSNGGRDTDTQYF.